One and the same sample provided the 9 T cell receptor beta chains below, sequenced in a study of blood T cell repertoires in COVID-19. Method: immunoSEQ multiplex PCR; TCRdb's copy keeps in-frame clones and lacks some. The profile shows about 260,000 clones, 88% of them singletons. What was sequenced was PBMCs or T cells enriched from blood (not recorded which). The receptors shown here come from a woman aged 40 to 50 who had been exposed to COVID-19.

This clone was seen once. The chain is built from TRBV29-1 and TRBJ1-2, with D possibly TRBD1 on 6 matching bases. CDR3 length equals 24 residues. The germline V gene has CDR1 SQVTM and CDR2 ANQGSEA. Trimming cost V 1 base and J 2 bases, with 41 bases left between them. The chain's CDR3 is CSVEARGGTPHSSDFATGNYGYTF. DNA for the CDR3: TGCAGCGTTGAAGCAAGAGGTGGGACACCACATTCATCGGATTTCGCGACAGGCAACTATGGCTACACCTTC.

Only one count was recorded for this clone. The chain is built from TRBV19 and TRBJ1-6, with D uncertain. The CDR3 is 15 amino acids. V dropped 3 bases and J dropped 9 bases, with 15 bases sitting between them. In germline, CDR1 is LNHDA, CDR2 SQIVND (reference sequence). In DNA, the CDR3 is TGTGCCAGTAGTATCGTCGGGGTAAAGGGTTCACCCCTCCACTTT. Translated, it gives CASSIVGVKGSPLHF.

The chain links TRBV20-1 to TRBJ2-5, with D unclear. The germline CDR1 and CDR2 sequences are DFQATT and SNEGSKA (reference sequence). This CDR3 has 11 amino acids. V gave up 6 bases and J gave up 4 bases, with 9 bases separating them. Here the CDR3 reads CSAVNLETQYF. The CDR3 DNA reads as TGCAGTGCCGTTAATTTAGAGACCCAGTACTTC.

Points on this clone: The sample holds other DNA sequences that translate to the same CDR3. The chain has TRBV6-5 and TRBJ1-2, with a possible D match to TRBD1 (6 bases). V lost 0 bases to trimming and J lost 4 bases, with 9 bases between them. Germline V lookup: CDR1 MNHEY, CDR2 SVGAGI. This CDR3 comprises 14 residues. CDR3 nucleotides: TGTGCCAGCAGTTACTCACGGGGGGCCTATGGCTACACCTTC. Translation: CASSYSRGAYGYTF.

The rearrangement joins TRBV29-1 to TRBJ1-4; 8 bases are a match to TRBD1. CDR1 is SQVTM, CDR2 ANQGSEA, per germline. This CDR3 is 13 amino acids long. The junction had 2 bases not matched to a gene; V was cut back by 1 base and J by 7 bases. The CDR3 is CSVEGTGSEKLFF. The CDR3 nucleotides read TGCAGCGTTGAAGGGACAGGGTCTGAAAAACTGTTTTTT.

The V call is TRBV30, the J call TRBJ1-4; unclear D gene. There are 11 residues in the CDR3. V was shortened by 7 bases and J by 7 bases, with 10 bases between the two germline ends. Per the germline V gene, CDR1 is GTSNPN and CDR2 is SVGIG (reference sequence). As DNA, the CDR3 is TGTGCCTCTACCGTGAGTGAAAAACTGTTTTTT. This encodes CASTVSEKLFF.

This clone was counted a few times. The chain has TRBV3-1 (or the pseudogene TRBV3-2) and TRBJ1-2; D is unresolved. The V and J ends lost 4 bases and 1 base respectively, with 7 bases between them. The CDR3 is 13 residues long. Germline V lookup: CDR1 LGHDT, CDR2 YNNKEL (reference sequence). CDR3 DNA: TGTGCCAGCAGCCCGGCGGTTAACTATGGCTACACCTTC. This translates into CASSPAVNYGYTF.

This chain uses TRBV6-5 with TRBJ1-1; 7 bases are shared with TRBD1. CDR3 length: 15 amino acids. The germline CDR1 and CDR2 sequences are MNHEY and SVGAGI. The V gene end was trimmed by 0 bases and the J gene end by 6 bases; junction bases not matched to a gene: 7. CDR3 DNA: TGTGCCAGCAGTTACTCGACGGGGACAGCTTCTGAAGCTTTCTTT. It codes for CASSYSTGTASEAFF.

The chain is built from TRBV3-1 (or the pseudogene TRBV3-2) and TRBJ2-7; D unresolved. The CDR3 contains 13 residues. The V gene's germline CDR1 is LGHDT and CDR2 YNNKEL (reference sequence). With 1 base removed from V and 4 bases from J, the gap between germline ends came to 8 bases. The CDR3 region is CASSQGGQYEQYF. CDR3 sequence (DNA): TGTGCCAGCAGCCAAGGTGGTCAGTACGAGCAGTACTTC.